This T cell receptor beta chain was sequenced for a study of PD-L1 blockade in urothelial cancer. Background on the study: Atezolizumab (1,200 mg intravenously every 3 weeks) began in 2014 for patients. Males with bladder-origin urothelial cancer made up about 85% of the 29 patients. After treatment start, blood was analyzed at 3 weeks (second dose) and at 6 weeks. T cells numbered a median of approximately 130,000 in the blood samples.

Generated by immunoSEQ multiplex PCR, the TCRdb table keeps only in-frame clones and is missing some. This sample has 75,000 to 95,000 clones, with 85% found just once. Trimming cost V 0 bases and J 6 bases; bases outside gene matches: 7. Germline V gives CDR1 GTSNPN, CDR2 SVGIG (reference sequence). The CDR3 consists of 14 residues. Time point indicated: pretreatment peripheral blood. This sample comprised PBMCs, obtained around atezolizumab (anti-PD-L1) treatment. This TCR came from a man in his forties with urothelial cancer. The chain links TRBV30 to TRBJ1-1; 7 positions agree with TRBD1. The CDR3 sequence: CAWSVIEGAAEAFF. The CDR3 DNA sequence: TGTGCCTGGAGTGTAATTGAGGGGGCCGCTGAAGCTTTCTTT.